This T cell receptor beta chain was sequenced during a study of neurological immune-mediated disorders. Per germline, CDR1 DFQATT and CDR2 SNEGSKA (reference sequence). The CDR3 consists of 17 residues. V shed 2 bases and J 3 bases; nucleotides not matched to a gene: 12. There are many counts of this clonotype. The unsorted libraries had their origin in 2 million PBMCs stored at -80 C. cDNA synthesis was performed by 5'RACE with 10-nucleotide random UMIs. TCRdb used MiXCR to reprocess the 5' RACE reads, holding one entry per CDR3 protein. Of tens of thousands of distinct CDR3 sequences in the sample, about 3.7% are singletons; the top ten hold roughly 2%.

The receptor was derived from a woman in her forties or fifties with multiple sclerosis. The sample taken for sequencing was PBMCs. This rearrangement joins TRBV20-1 to TRBJ1-5; 8 bases fit TRBD1. DNA for the CDR3: TGCAGTGCTAGACCCCTGGAGGCAGGGGGCTTCAATCAGCCCCAGCATTTT. This codes for CSARPLEAGGFNQPQHF.